This TCR beta chain is drawn from a study of response to subunit inactivated influenza vaccine. The study's findings and limits: Authors suggested seasonal influenza vaccinations each recruit few new T cells.

This clonotype was found a few times. Its antigen is still unknown. Trimming shortened V by 0 bases and J by 0 bases, and 11 bases separated the two germline ends. In germline, CDR1 is LGHNA, CDR2 YNFKEQ. The CDR3 totals 17 residues. MiXCR, run by TCRdb on the RT-PCR reads, gives a single entry per CDR3 protein. This table holds around 520,000 distinct CDR3 sequences, roughly 25% found once. The rearrangement links TRBV4-2 to TRBJ1-4; D gene ambiguous. The sample consisted of CD4+ T cells sorted from PBMCs, taken roughly 5 days after vaccination. This TCR derives from a middle-aged man who received an inactivated influenza vaccine. The CDR3, as DNA: TGTGCCAGCAGCCAAGATTTGAGAGACTCAACTAATGAAAAACTGTTTTTT. It translates to CASSQDLRDSTNEKLFF.